These 4 T cell receptor beta chains share one sample of origin, sequenced in a study of T cell repertoires in cytomegalovirus infection (dated by TCRdb to about 2019). The sequencer was an Illumina HiSeq 1500. In-frame beta chains were kept once TCRdb had trimmed the public reads at Q25 with fastp and called clones with MiXCR. Every distinct CDR3 protein forms one entry, paired with its most common genes and DNA. Here the sample has 400,000 or so distinct CDR3 sequences; around a sixth occur a single time. The ten most abundant clones make up around 8.6% of the sample. Sequencing was done on a sample of PBMCs. The receptor source for this set is a human donor in good health (CMV status not recorded). Some clones in this sample may be carry-over from other donors' samples.

The rearrangement links TRBV7-9 to TRBJ1-5; D gene unclear. Deletions cut 2 bases from V and 1 base from J, with 18 bases between. In germline, CDR1 is SEHNR, CDR2 FQNEAQ (reference sequence). The CDR3 runs to 18 residues. The CDR3 reads CASSLNPAAGASNQPQHF. The CDR3 nucleotides are TGTGCCAGCAGCTTAAACCCGGCGGCGGGAGCGAGCAATCAGCCCCAGCATTTT.

This clonotype was seen only a few times. V gene TRBV20-1 combines with J gene TRBJ2-7, with 11 bases fitting TRBD2. CDR3 size: 16 residues. The germline V gene has CDR1 DFQATT and CDR2 SNEGSKA (reference sequence). J was trimmed by 6 bases and V by 0 bases; bases with no gene match: 10. The CDR3 region has the DNA TGCAGTGCTAGAGATCATTTTGGGACTAGCGGACTCGAGCAGTACTTC. Amino acids: CSARDHFGTSGLEQYF.

In nucleotides, the CDR3 is TGTGCCAGCAGCGACGGGGGGGCGGGCACAGATACGCAGTATTTT. This gives the protein CASSDGGAGTDTQYF. The chain is built from TRBV7-9 and TRBJ2-3; 8 nucleotides match TRBD2. With 5 bases clipped from V and 1 base from J, the junction kept 5 bases outside the gene matches. The CDR3 extends over 15 amino acids. The V gene's germline CDR1 is SEHNR and CDR2 FQNEAQ (reference sequence).

This clonotype was detected a few times. This sequence joins TRBV12-3 or TRBV12-4 and TRBJ1-1; 10 nucleotides align to TRBD1. The V segment lost 3 bases and the J segment 3 bases; nucleotides outside the gene matches: 1. The CDR3 contains 14 residues. DNA for the CDR3: TGTGCCAGCAGTTTCGGACAGGGGGACACTGAAGCTTTCTTT. This codes for CASSFGQGDTEAFF.